This TCR beta chain was identified during a study of post-analysis software for immune sequencing data. Study-wide results and caveats: Analysis by F measure revealed that same-batch samples clustered strongly together. The study found significantly lower normalized Chao1 diversity in multiple sclerosis patients than in controls.

This clonotype was detected ten times or more. Its antigen is unknown. Presence of unique molecular identifiers characterized the TCR beta cDNA libraries. Input of 1 to 10 million T cells yielded some 500,000 cDNA molecules. TCRdb reanalysed the PCR reads using MiXCR and keeps one entry per CDR3 protein. The sample has around 440,000 distinct CDR3 sequences, around 40% seen once; the top ten hold 9% to 13%. The TCR originated in a girl aged 5-17 years with multiple sclerosis. Sequences were obtained from blood.

The CDR3 DNA follows: TGTGCCAGCAGCCAAGATTACAATGAGCAGTTCTTC. Its translation is CASSQDYNEQFF. The rearrangement links TRBV4-2 to TRBJ2-1; unclear D gene. The germline CDR1 and CDR2 sequences are LGHNA and YNFKEQ. Trimming took off 0 bases at V and 4 bases at J, with 1 base between the two ends. The CDR3 length is 12 residues.